The 2 T cell receptor beta chains listed next were all sequenced from one sample in a study of shared clonotypes between healthy human individuals (TCRdb year 2020). Library method: the immunoSEQ multiplex PCR assay. The table comes from immuneACCESS by way of TCRdb, which keeps in-frame sequences with V and J called. Part of the clones is missing from these tables; in studies checked, under half for an unresolved V gene and the rest for unknown reasons. The sample table records a few million clones; 95% of these occur just once. The ten most abundant clones make up roughly 0.13% of the sample. The sequenced material came from naive CD4+ T cells sorted from blood. Taken with the paper, the label for cell subset or site translates to: CD45RA+ positively selected. These receptors were taken from a man aged 18 to 29 in good health.

This chain joins TRBV27 and TRBJ1-6, with 8 positions matching TRBD1. J lost 5 bases, V lost 6 bases, and 9 bases had no gene match. CDR1 and CDR2 (germline): MNHEY, SMNVEV (reference sequence). There are 16 residues in the CDR3. DNA of the CDR3: TGTGCCAGCAGACAGGGGGGCAGTATAAATAATTCACCCCTCCACTTT. This encodes CASRQGGSINNSPLHF.

This clone showed up just once. J is TRBJ1-5 and V is TRBV5-1; 10 bases line up with TRBD1. The CDR3 consists of 15 residues. Germline V gene lookup returns CDR1 SGHRS and CDR2 YFSETQ. V lost 4 bases, J lost 4 bases, and 5 bases stayed unmatched. The CDR3 sequence: CASSVGTGENQPQHF. CDR3 nucleotide sequence: TGCGCCAGCAGCGTCGGGACAGGGGAGAATCAGCCCCAGCATTTT. The full variable domain, with the rest looked up from reference TRBV5-1 and TRBJ1-5, is KAGVTQTPRYLIKTRGQQVTLSCSPISGHRSVSWYQQTPGQGLQFLFEYFSETQRNKGNFPGRFSGRQFSNSRSEMNVSTLELGDSALYLCASSVGTGENQPQHFGDGTRLSIL.